A selection of T cell receptor beta chains follows, all from one sample in a study of blood T cells in healthy people across ages. TCRdb re-derived calls from the 5' RACE reads in MiXCR, one entry per CDR3 protein. The table records 1.5 million to 2 million distinct CDR3 sequences, 49% of them present only once. The sample was blood. These receptors were obtained from a woman between 35 and 50 years old in good health. CDR3s include the opening cysteine and the closing phenylalanine or tryptophan. The D gene is left open where the match is weak. Some rows have no size entry. The others give once, few or many, or a class for an expanded clone.

V gene,clone size,D gene,J gene,CDR3 length,CDR3 protein,CDR3 DNA
TRBV11-1,few,TRBD1,TRBJ2-4,15,CASSFTGTGSTQQYF,TGTGCCAGCAGCTTCACCGGGACAGGGTCCACCCAGCAGTACTTC
TRBV7-2,.,.,TRBJ1-2,12,CASSSLNYGYTF,TGTGCCAGCAGTAGTCTGAACTATGGCTACACCTTC
TRBV7-2,.,TRBD2,TRBJ2-5,16,CASSLDLAGAQETQYF,TGTGCCAGCAGCTTAGACCTAGCGGGGGCACAAGAGACCCAGTACTTC
TRBV6-5,.,.,TRBJ2-7,13,CASGGGRRNEQYF,TGTGCCAGCGGGGGGGGGCGCAGGAACGAGCAGTACTTC
TRBV20-1,.,.,TRBJ2-7,10,CSAGYYEQYF,TGCAGTGCTGGCTACTACGAGCAGTACTTC
TRBV2,.,TRBD1,TRBJ2-5,14,CASSEGTVQETQYF,TGTGCCAGCAGTGAGGGGACAGTGCAAGAGACCCAGTACTTC
TRBV28,.,.,TRBJ2-7,15,CASSRPRGGKYEQYF,TGTGCCAGCAGTCGCCCGAGGGGGGGCAAATACGAGCAGTACTTC
TRBV5-1,.,TRBD1,TRBJ2-3,15,CASSSQGAITDTQYF,TGCGCCAGCAGCTCCCAGGGGGCGATCACAGATACGCAGTATTTT
TRBV7-9,.,.,TRBJ1-1,15,CASSSLTSSNTEAFF,TGTGCCAGCAGCTCACTAACTTCCTCGAACACTGAAGCTTTCTTT
TRBV3-1,.,.,TRBJ1-6,14,CASRTGTYNSPLHF,TGTGCCAGCAGGACCGGGACCTATAATTCACCCCTCCACTTT
TRBV19,.,.,TRBJ1-2,14,CAGSIEVDERGYTF,TGTGCCGGTAGTATAGAGGTCGACGAACGTGGCTACACCTTC
TRBV3-1,.,.,TRBJ1-5,17,CASSHQITGNQGQPQHF,TGTGCCAGCAGCCACCAAATTACAGGGAATCAAGGCCAGCCCCAGCATTTT
TRBV5-1,.,TRBD1,TRBJ2-1,14,CASSWGQGLDEQFF,TGCGCCAGCAGCTGGGGACAGGGGTTGGATGAGCAGTTCTTC
TRBV24-1,.,.,TRBJ2-4,18,CATSEDPETVEAKNIQYF,TGTGCCACCAGTGAGGACCCAGAGACAGTCGAAGCCAAAAACATTCAGTACTTC
TRBV11-2,.,.,TRBJ1-6,17,CASSLEVGAVYNSPLHF,TGTGCCAGCAGCTTAGAAGTGGGCGCGGTCTATAATTCACCCCTCCACTTT
TRBV11-2,.,TRBD1,TRBJ1-1,14,CASSYDRGRTEAFF,TGTGCCAGCAGCTATGACAGGGGCAGGACTGAAGCTTTCTTT
TRBV5-1,.,.,TRBJ2-5,16,CASSSHATDLEGTQYF,TGCGCCAGCAGCTCTCACGCGACAGACTTGGAGGGGACCCAGTACTTC
TRBV20-1,.,TRBD1,TRBJ1-4,15,CSATGTGATNEKLFF,TGCAGTGCTACCGGGACAGGAGCAACTAATGAAAAACTGTTTTTT
TRBV20-1,.,.,TRBJ2-7,13,CSARVPSSYEQYF,TGCAGTGCTAGAGTCCCTAGTTCGTACGAGCAGTACTTC
TRBV12-3/TRBV12-4,few,TRBD2,TRBJ2-3,15,CASRTSGGRTDTQYF,TGTGCCAGCCGGACTAGCGGGGGCCGCACAGATACGCAGTATTTT
TRBV28,.,.,TRBJ2-3,15,CASSENRVVADTQYF,TGTGCCAGCAGTGAGAACAGGGTTGTCGCAGATACGCAGTATTTT
TRBV4-3,.,.,TRBJ1-2,16,CASSQDPWTANYGYTF,TGCGCCAGCAGCCAAGATCCGTGGACAGCTAACTATGGCTACACCTTC
TRBV20-1,.,.,TRBJ2-7,11,CSAKRGGEQYF,TGCAGTGCTAAAAGGGGAGGCGAGCAGTACTTC
TRBV20-1,.,.,TRBJ2-1,13,CSARFTDYNEQFF,TGCAGTGCTAGATTCACGGACTACAATGAGCAGTTCTTC
TRBV6-2/TRBV6-3,few,.,TRBJ2-1,14,CASSLNLGLSEQFF,TGTGCCAGCAGTTTAAATTTGGGGTTAAGTGAGCAGTTCTTC
TRBV20-1,.,.,TRBJ2-4,15,CSARDLRASKNIQYF,TGCAGTGCTAGAGATCTAAGGGCCTCCAAAAACATTCAGTACTTC
TRBV7-2,.,.,TRBJ1-2,14,CASSGRTASYGYTF,TGTGCCAGCAGCGGAAGGACAGCTTCGTATGGCTACACCTTC
TRBV20-1,.,TRBD2,TRBJ2-5,12,CSARLAGGEQYF,TGCAGTGCTAGGCTAGCGGGGGGGGAGCAGTACTTC
TRBV27,.,TRBD2,TRBJ2-3,16,CASSRTGTSKSDTQYF,TGTGCCAGCAGCCGCACCGGGACTAGCAAATCCGATACGCAGTATTTT
TRBV21-1,.,.,TRBJ2-3,16,CASSKVSGGCTDTRYF,TGTGCCAGCAGCAAAGTGAGCGGGGGCTGCACAGATACGCGGTATTTT
TRBV2,.,.,TRBJ1-2,16,CVSPPQEVSFDYGYTF,TGTGTCAGCCCACCGCAAGAAGTTTCGTTCGACTATGGCTACACCTTC
TRBV29-1,.,TRBD1,TRBJ2-5,11,CSGQGFNEQYF,TGCAGCGGACAGGGGTTCAATGAGCAGTACTTC
TRBV6-6,few,.,TRBJ2-7,16,CASRLDSTESSYEQYF,TGTGCCAGCAGGTTAGATAGTACCGAGAGCTCCTACGAGCAGTACTTC
TRBV20-1,.,.,TRBJ1-5,17,CSASRGGRAARNQPQHF,TGCAGTGCTAGCAGGGGCGGTCGGGCAGCTAGAAATCAGCCCCAGCATTTT
TRBV9,few,.,TRBJ2-7,17,CASSSGGRMGVSYEQYF,TGTGCCAGCAGCAGTGGGGGGAGGATGGGGGTCTCCTACGAGCAGTACTTC
TRBV7-3,once,TRBD2,TRBJ2-1,15,CASSSGGLAGNEQFF,TGTGCCAGCAGCTCCGGAGGACTAGCTGGTAATGAGCAGTTCTTC
TRBV9,.,TRBD1,TRBJ2-3,18,CASSAPLEGRGNTDAQYF,TGTGCCAGCAGCGCCCCGCTTGAGGGCAGGGGGAACACAGATGCGCAGTATTTT
TRBV19,.,.,TRBJ2-1,16,CASSMAPGIGDNEQFF,TGTGCCAGTAGTATGGCCCCCGGAATAGGGGACAATGAGCAGTTCTTC
TRBV5-1,.,TRBD1,TRBJ1-6,15,CASSSTFTGAITLHF,TGCGCCAGCAGCTCTACCTTTACAGGGGCCATCACCCTCCACTTT
TRBV12-3/TRBV12-4,.,TRBD1,TRBJ2-3,16,CASSSGQRIYTDTQYF,TGTGCCAGCAGTTCGGGACAGAGAATTTACACAGATACGCAGTATTTT
TRBV20-1,.,.,TRBJ2-5,16,CSAPQSSRAQQETQYF,TGCAGTGCTCCACAGTCCAGCCGGGCCCAACAAGAGACCCAGTACTTC
TRBV4-3,few,.,TRBJ1-1,15,CASSQVGVGGTEAFF,TGCGCCAGCAGCCAAGTTGGGGTAGGGGGCACTGAAGCTTTCTTT
TRBV28,.,.,TRBJ2-5,12,CASKTAQETRYF,TGTGCCAGCAAGACAGCCCAAGAGACCCGGTACTTC